This TCR beta chain was observed in a study of T cells after yellow fever vaccination. The sample holds many counts of this clonotype. MiXCR, applied by TCRdb to the 5' RACE reads, yields one record per CDR3 protein. The table records some 320,000 distinct CDR3 sequences, 9.5% to 12% of them present only once. This TCR was recovered from a man aged 18 to 30 who received the YFV17D yellow fever vaccine. The sample here was CD4+ T cells sorted from PBMCs, taken 45 days after the yellow fever booster vaccination.

The CDR3 reads CSAHRDRARDGQYF. CDR3 coding DNA: TGCAGTGCTCACCGGGACAGGGCCCGTGATGGGCAGTATTTT. The chain carries TRBV20-1 and TRBJ2-3; 9 bases line up with TRBD1. CDR1 is DFQATT, CDR2 SNEGSKA, per germline (reference sequence). With 5 bases clipped from V and 11 bases from J, the junction kept 14 bases outside the gene matches. The CDR3 runs to 14 residues.